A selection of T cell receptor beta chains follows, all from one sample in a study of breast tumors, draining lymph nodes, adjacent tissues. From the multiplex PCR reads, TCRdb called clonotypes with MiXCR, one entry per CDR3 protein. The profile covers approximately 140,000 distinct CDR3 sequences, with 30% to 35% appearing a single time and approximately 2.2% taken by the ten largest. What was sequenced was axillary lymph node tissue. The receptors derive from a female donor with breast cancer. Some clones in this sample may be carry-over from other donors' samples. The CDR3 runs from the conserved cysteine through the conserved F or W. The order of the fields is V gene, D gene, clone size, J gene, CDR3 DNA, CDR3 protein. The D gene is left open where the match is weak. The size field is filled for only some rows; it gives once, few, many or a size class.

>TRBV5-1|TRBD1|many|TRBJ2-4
TGCGCCAGCAGCTTTCCTACAGGGGGCCGGAACATTCAGTACTTC
CASSFPTGGRNIQYF
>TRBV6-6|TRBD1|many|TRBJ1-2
TGTGCCAGCAGTTACTCTGAGGGGGCTTACTATGGCTACACCTTC
CASSYSEGAYYGYTF
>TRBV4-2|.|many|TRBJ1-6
TGTGCCAGCAGCCCCCTTGGCGAGACAGCAAATTCACCCCTCCACTTT
CASSPLGETANSPLHF
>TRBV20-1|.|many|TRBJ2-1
TGCAGCGAGAGGGCCAGAAACAATGAGCAGTTCTTC
CSERARNNEQFF
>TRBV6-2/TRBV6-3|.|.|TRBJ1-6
TGTGCCACCCTAAACAGGATTTATAATTCACCCCTCCACTTT
CATLNRIYNSPLHF
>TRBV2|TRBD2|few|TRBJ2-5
TGTGCCAGCAGGAAGGGGGCGGGGGGGTGGGAGACCCAGTACTTC
CASRKGAGGWETQYF
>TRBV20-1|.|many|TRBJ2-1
TGCAGTGCTAGAGTGGGGCGGGGAACCGCCTACAATGAGCAGTTCTTC
CSARVGRGTAYNEQFF
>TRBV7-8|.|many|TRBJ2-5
TGTGCCAGCAGACTCGGGGGGCCTGAGACCCAGTACTTC
CASRLGGPETQYF
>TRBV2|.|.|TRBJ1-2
TGTGCCAGCAAGAGGGGACCAGGGGCGGGCAACTATGGCTACACCTTC
CASKRGPGAGNYGYTF
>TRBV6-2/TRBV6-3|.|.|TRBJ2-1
TGTGCCAGCAGTCATTATGATGAGCAGTTCTTC
CASSHYDEQFF
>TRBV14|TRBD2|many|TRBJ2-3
TGTGCCAGCAGCCAGGTGAGCGGGGGCACAGATACGCAGTATTTT
CASSQVSGGTDTQYF
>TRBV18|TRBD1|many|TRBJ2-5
TGTGCCAGCTCACCACGCGGACAGGGGGGGGTTGGCGAGACCCAGTACTTC
CASSPRGQGGVGETQYF
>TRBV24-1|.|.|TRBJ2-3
TGTGCCACCAGTGACCCATCCGGACTCCGAGGGTGGGGTACGCAGTATTTT
CATSDPSGLRGWGTQYF
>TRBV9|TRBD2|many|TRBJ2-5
TGTGCCAGCAGCTTATCGACTAGCGGGGGGGAAGAGACCCAGTACTTC
CASSLSTSGGEETQYF
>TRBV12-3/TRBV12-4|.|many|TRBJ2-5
TGTGCCAGCAGTTTATCCGGGACAGCGGGAGAGACCCAGTACTTC
CASSLSGTAGETQYF
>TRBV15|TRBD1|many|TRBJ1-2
TGTGCCACCAGCAGAGGCCGGGACAGGGTGGGAAGTGGCTATGGCTACACCTTC
CATSRGRDRVGSGYGYTF
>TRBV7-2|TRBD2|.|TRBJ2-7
TGTGCCAGCAGCTTAATGGCGCAAGCGGGGGGCACCGAGCAGTACTTC
CASSLMAQAGGTEQYF
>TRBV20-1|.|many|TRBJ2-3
TGCAGTGCTGCGGACTCACCCTTTTTCCCCACAGATACGCAGTATTTT
CSAADSPFFPTDTQYF
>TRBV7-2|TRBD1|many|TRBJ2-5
TGTGCCAGCAGCTTAATGACAGGGGGGTGGGAGACCCAGTACTTC
CASSLMTGGWETQYF
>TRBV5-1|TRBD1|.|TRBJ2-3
TGCGCCAGCAGCTGGGGGGACAGGGGATCAGATACGCAGTATTTT
CASSWGDRGSDTQYF
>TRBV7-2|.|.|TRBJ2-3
TGTGCCAGCAGCTTAGCGGGGGACGGCACAGATACGCAGTATTTT
CASSLAGDGTDTQYF
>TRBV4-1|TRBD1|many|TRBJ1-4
TGCGCCAGCAGCCAAGCAGCCCTACCAAAGACAGGGGCAACTAATGAAAAACTGTTTTTT
CASSQAALPKTGATNEKLFF
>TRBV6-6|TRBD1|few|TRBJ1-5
TGTGCCAGCAGTCCGACAGGGAGTGGCAATCAGCCCCAGCATTTT
CASSPTGSGNQPQHF
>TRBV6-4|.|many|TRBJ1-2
TGTGCCAGCAGCGAAGGGAGAGGGGGGGCGAACTATGGCTACACCTTC
CASSEGRGGANYGYTF
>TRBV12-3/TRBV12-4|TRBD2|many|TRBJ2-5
TGTGCCAGCAGGCCCCGGGGGGGGGTCCGTGGGACCCAGTACTTC
CASRPRGGVRGTQYF
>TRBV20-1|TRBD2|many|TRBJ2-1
TGCAGTGCTAGAGTTCCCCTTACTAGCGGGAAACCAGGGTCCTACAATGAGCAGTTCTTC
CSARVPLTSGKPGSYNEQFF
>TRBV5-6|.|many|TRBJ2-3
TGTGCCAGCAGCCCGGAGGGGTTCACAGATACGCAGTATTTT
CASSPEGFTDTQYF
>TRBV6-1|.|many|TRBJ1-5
TGTGCCAGCAGTGAAGCGACAAACAATCAGCCCCAGCATTTT
CASSEATNNQPQHF
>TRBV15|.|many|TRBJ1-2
TGTGCCACCAGCAGAGGGTACAGTGCTAACTATGGCTACACCTTC
CATSRGYSANYGYTF
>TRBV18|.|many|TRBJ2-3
TGTGCCAGCTCACCCCAAAGGGTAGAAGATACGCAGTATTTT
CASSPQRVEDTQYF
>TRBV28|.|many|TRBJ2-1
TGTGCCAGCAGTTTAGGCATCTATGAGCAGTTCTTC
CASSLGIYEQFF
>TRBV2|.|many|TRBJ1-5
TGTGCCAGCAGTGAGGGGGCTTTAATGCCCCAGCATTTT
CASSEGALMPQHF
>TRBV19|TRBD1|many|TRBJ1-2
TGTGCCAGTAGTATAACAGGGGTGGTCTATGGCTACACCTTC
CASSITGVVYGYTF
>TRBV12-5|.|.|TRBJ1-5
TGTGCTAGTGGTTTGGTCAAAGGGGGATGGAACAATCAGCCCCAGCATTTT
CASGLVKGGWNNQPQHF
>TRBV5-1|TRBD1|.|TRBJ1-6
TGCGCCAGCAGCCCCGGGACAGGGAGCAATTCACCCCTCCACTTT
CASSPGTGSNSPLHF
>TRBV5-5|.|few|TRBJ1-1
TGTGCCAGCAGCTTCCCTTCCAACACTGAAGCTTTCTTT
CASSFPSNTEAFF
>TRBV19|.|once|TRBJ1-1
TGTGCCACCACGGACGGTTTTTGGGCTTTCTTT
CATTDGFWAFF
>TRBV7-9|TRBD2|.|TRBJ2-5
TGTGCCAGCAGCCAAGCAGGACTAGCTCGGGAGACCCAGTACTTC
CASSQAGLARETQYF
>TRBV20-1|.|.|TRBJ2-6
TGCAGTGCTAGACCAGGGAGCTCTGGGGCCAACGTCCTGACTTTC
CSARPGSSGANVLTF
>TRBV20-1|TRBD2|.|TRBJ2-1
TGCAGTGCGGGGACTAGATTTGAGCAGTTCTTC
CSAGTRFEQFF
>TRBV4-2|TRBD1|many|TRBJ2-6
TGTGCCAGCAGCCAAGTGTTCTCTTACAGGGGGTCTGGGGCCAACGTCCTGACTTTC
CASSQVFSYRGSGANVLTF
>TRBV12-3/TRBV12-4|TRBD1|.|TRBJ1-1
TGTGCCAGCAGTTTAGCGGTAGGACAGGCCGTGAAACAAGCTTTCTTT
CASSLAVGQAVKQAFF
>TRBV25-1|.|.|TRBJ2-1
TGTGCCAGCAGTGAGTGCGGGGTCTCCTACAATGAGCAGTTCTTC
CASSECGVSYNEQFF
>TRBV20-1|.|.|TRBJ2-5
TGCAGTGCCCCGCCCAGGGAAGACCAAGAGACCCAGTACTTC
CSAPPREDQETQYF
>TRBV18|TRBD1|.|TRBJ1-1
TGTGCCAGCTCACGACGGGGACAGGGAGACACTGAAGCTTTCTTT
CASSRRGQGDTEAFF
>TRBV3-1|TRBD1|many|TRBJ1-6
TGTGCCAGCAGCCAGGGGGACAGGAGTTATAATTCACCCCTCCACTTT
CASSQGDRSYNSPLHF
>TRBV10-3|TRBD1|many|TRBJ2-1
TGTGCCACCATGGGGGGGACAGGGTACAATGAGCAGTTCTTC
CATMGGTGYNEQFF
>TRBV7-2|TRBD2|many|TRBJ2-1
TGTGCCAGCACCTCTAGCGGGTATTACAATGAGCAGTTCTTC
CASTSSGYYNEQFF
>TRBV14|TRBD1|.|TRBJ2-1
TGTGCCAGCAGCCAAACAGGGGCCCCAGATACGCAGTTCTTC
CASSQTGAPDTQFF
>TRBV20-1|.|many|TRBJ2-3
TGCAGTGCTCTCCGGGACACAAGCACAGATACGCAGTATTTT
CSALRDTSTDTQYF
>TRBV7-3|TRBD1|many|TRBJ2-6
TGTGCAACCAGGGGGCCTGGGGCCAACGTCCTGACTTTC
CATRGPGANVLTF
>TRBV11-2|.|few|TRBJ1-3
TGTGCCAGCAGCACAAAGACGGACAGCTCTGGAAACACCTTATATTTT
CASSTKTDSSGNTLYF
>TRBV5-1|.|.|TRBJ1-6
TGCGCCAGCGGCAACCAGGCCGGGGGGCGTTCACCCCTCCACTTT
CASGNQAGGRSPLHF
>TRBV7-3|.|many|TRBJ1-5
TGTGCCAGCGCGGCGACAGAAGATCAGCCCCAGCATTTT
CASAATEDQPQHF
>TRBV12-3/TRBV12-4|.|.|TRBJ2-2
TGTGCCAGCAGTTTAGGGACGGCTGGCGGCGGGGAGCTGTTTTTT
CASSLGTAGGGELFF
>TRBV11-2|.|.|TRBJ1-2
TGTGCCAGCAGCCCAAGACAAGCGGCCTATGGCTACACCTTC
CASSPRQAAYGYTF
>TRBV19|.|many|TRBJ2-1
TGTGCCAGTAGTATTGTTGGCGTCAGGGGGGATGAGCAGTTCTTC
CASSIVGVRGDEQFF
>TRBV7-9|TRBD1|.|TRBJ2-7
TGTGCCAGCAGCTTGGGTTGGACAGGGTTCTACGAGCAGTACTTC
CASSLGWTGFYEQYF
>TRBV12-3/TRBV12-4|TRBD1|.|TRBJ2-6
TGTGCCAGCAGTTCCACAGGACAGGGGGCCCCCCAGGCCAACGTCCTGACTTTC
CASSSTGQGAPQANVLTF
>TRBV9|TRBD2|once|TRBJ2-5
TGTGCCAGCAGCGCAGGGACTAGCGGGGGGGCCCTGACCCAGTACTTC
CASSAGTSGGALTQYF